The 23 T cell receptor beta chains below were found in one sample sequenced in a study of T cells in women clearing cervical HPV infection. Sequencing was performed with immunoSEQ multiplex PCR; in TCRdb, only in-frame clones are kept and a portion is missing. The sample shows about 31,000 clones, and around 8% sits with its ten largest clones. The sequenced material came from blood buffy coat. The receptor source for this set is a woman between 18 and 70 years old with a cervical HPV16 infection that either progressed to CIN3+ or cleared (not recorded which).

For this clone: The read is 3 residues too short to cover the CDR3 end, so that end is filled in from the germline J gene. This chain connects TRBV7-2 to TRBJ2-2, with D possibly being TRBD2 (6 bases). V lost 4 bases and J 5 bases, leaving 8 bases between the germline ends. Germline V CDR1 and CDR2: SGHTA, FQGNSA. This CDR3 has 13 amino acids. Partial CDR3 DNA: TGTGCCAGCAGCTCGGGGGTAACCGGGGAG. Translating gives CASSSGVTGE. The full CDR3 protein reads CASSSGVTGELFF.

Of note for this clone: The read gets to within 3 residues of the CDR3 end, and the germline J gene fills in the rest. This sequence joins TRBV29-1 and TRBJ1-1; D gene ambiguous. In germline, CDR1 is SQVTM, CDR2 ANQGSEA. The ends were cut back, 1 base at V and 1 base at J, with 10 bases in the middle. CDR3 size: 14 residues. CDR3 DNA, as far as it was read: TGCAGCGTTGAAGGGGCACTCCCGAACACTGAA. Translating it yields CSVEGALPNTE. The full CDR3 is CSVEGALPNTEAFF.

As concerns this clone: The observed sequence ends 3 residues before the CDR3 terminus, with the missing tail filled in from the germline J gene. V is TRBV2 and J is TRBJ2-1; 10 positions agree with TRBD1. The germline V gene has CDR1 SNHLY and CDR2 FYNNEI. The CDR3 has 15 amino acids. The trim removed 5 bases at V and 9 bases at J, leaving 10 bases unmatched. Incomplete CDR3 DNA: TGTGCCAGCAGTCCTGGACAGGGGGGGTTGCTTGAG. Amino acids: CASSPGQGGLLE. The entire CDR3 is CASSPGQGGLLEQFF.

Note on this clone: Read sequence stops 3 residues before the CDR3 end, and the germline J gene provides the missing end. The chain carries TRBV20-1 and TRBJ2-3; D might be TRBD2 (6 bases). This CDR3 region has 14 residues. CDR1 and CDR2 from the germline V gene are DFQATT and SNEGSKA (reference sequence). With 4 bases removed from V and 4 bases from J, the gap between germline ends came to 15 bases. The part of the CDR3 DNA that was read is TGCAGTGCTAAACTAGCCATACTTGCAGATACG. Its translation is CSAKLAILADT. The whole CDR3 sequence reads CSAKLAILADTQYF.

The CDR3 is CASSRTAGQGNIQPQHF. The CDR3 bases that were read are TGTGCCAGTAGTCGCACAGCCGGACAGGGGAATATTCAGCCC. The chain is built from TRBV19 and TRBJ1-5; 9 positions agree with TRBD1. The sequenced fragment ends 3 residues before the CDR3 boundary, so the rest is inferred from the germline J gene. This CDR3 spans 17 amino acids. Per the germline V gene, CDR1 is LNHDA and CDR2 is SQIVND (reference sequence). With V trimmed by 5 bases and J by 6 bases, 14 bases remained unmatched.

Comment on this clone: The CDR3 extends 3 residues past the end of the read, so its final part is completed from the germline J gene. The chain joins TRBV20-1 to TRBJ2-1, with D perhaps matching TRBD1 (5 bases). Germline V gives CDR1 DFQATT, CDR2 SNEGSKA (reference sequence). The CDR3 has 14 amino acids. V was pared by 0 bases and J by 1 base, with 7 bases between. CDR3 loop: CSARDKGSYNEQFF. CDR3 bases read: TGCAGTGCTAGAGATAAGGGGTCCTACAATGAG.

About this clone itself: From the germline J gene comes the end of the CDR3, since the read stops 3 residues before it. This same CDR3 is encoded by further DNA sequences in the sample. This sequence joins TRBV5-1 and TRBJ1-3; TRBD1 matches at 7 bases. This CDR3 spans 14 amino acids. The ends lost 2 bases at V and 1 base at J; junction bases unmatched: 0. CDR1 is SGHRS, CDR2 YFSETQ, per germline. The CDR3 loop reads CASSLQGSGNTIYF. CDR3 DNA (partial): TGCGCCAGCAGCTTACAGGGGTCTGGAAACACC. Full variable domain (outside the CDR3, taken from reference TRBV5-1 and TRBJ1-3): KAGVTQTPRYLIKTRGQQVTLSCSPISGHRSVSWYQQTPGQGLQFLFEYFSETQRNKGNFPGRFSGRQFSNSRSEMNVSTLELGDSALYLCASSLQGSGNTIYFGEGSWLTVV.

A note on this clone: The CDR3 extends 3 residues past the end of the read, so its final part is completed from the germline J gene. V and J are TRBV2 and TRBJ2-4; possibly TRBD2 for D (7 bases). Looked up from germline, CDR1 is SNHLY and CDR2 is FYNNEI. This CDR3 comprises 16 residues. The V gene lost 5 bases and the J gene lost 0 bases, with 14 bases spanning the gap. CDR3 sequence: CASSYGGLLAKNIQYF. The covered CDR3 bases are TGTGCCAGCAGTTACGGGGGGCTCCTAGCCAAAAACATT.

To note about this clone: From the germline J gene comes the end of the CDR3, since the read stops 3 residues before it. V and J are TRBV5-6 and TRBJ1-1; D gene uncertain. The CDR3 extends over 12 amino acids. Germline V gene sequence: CDR1 SGHDT, CDR2 YYEEEE. Trimming pared 4 bases from V and 4 bases from J, leaving 8 bases between. This CDR3 is CASSRFVTEAFF. The covered CDR3 bases are TGTGCCAGCAGCCGTTTTGTCACTGAA.

Concerning this clone itself: The read falls 3 residues short of the CDR3 end, and the missing part is taken from the germline J gene. The V call is TRBV14, the J call TRBJ2-1, with TRBD1 matching 8 bases. V was pared by 8 bases and J by 9 bases, with 9 bases of the junction left unmatched. The CDR3 extends over 13 amino acids. Looked up from germline, CDR1 is SGHDN and CDR2 is FVKESK. The sequenced CDR3 bases are TGTGCCAGCTTGGGAACAGGGGGGAGTGAG. Encoded protein: CASLGTGGSE. The whole CDR3 region reads CASLGTGGSEQFF.

A remark on this clone: From the germline J gene comes the end of the CDR3, since the read stops 3 residues before it. The genes are TRBV30 and TRBJ2-3; D possibly corresponds to TRBD2 (6 bases). The V end lost 2 bases, the J end lost 6 bases, and 12 bases lay between the germline ends. Germline V gene lookup returns CDR1 GTSNPN and CDR2 SVGIG (reference sequence). This CDR3 is 13 amino acids long. The CDR3 DNA, read in part, is TGTGCCTGGAGTTTTACTGGGGGGGATACG. Protein sequence: CAWSFTGGDT. The whole CDR3 is CAWSFTGGDTQYF.

Regarding this clone: Read coverage stops 3 residues before the CDR3 terminus; the germline J gene supplies the remainder. V usage is TRBV18 and J usage is TRBJ2-7, with 7 bases matching TRBD1. Germline CDR1 is KGHSH and CDR2 is LQKENI. V shed 6 bases and J 1 base; nucleotides not matched to a gene: 9. CDR3 length: 15 amino acids. CDR3 bases read: TGTGCCAGCTCCCCCACAGGGGTCAAGTCCTACGAG. It specifies CASSPTGVKSYE. The whole CDR3 protein is CASSPTGVKSYEQYF.

Concerning this clone itself: The CDR3 end falls 3 residues outside the read, so it is completed with the germline J gene. The chain carries TRBV6-2 or TRBV6-3 and TRBJ1-2; D is unresolved. The ends were cut back, 0 bases at V and 2 bases at J, with 7 bases in the middle. Germline assignment: CDR1 MNHEY and CDR2 SVGEGT. CDR3 length: 14 amino acids. The CDR3 reads CASSYSTINYGYTF. Incomplete CDR3 DNA: TGTGCCAGCAGTTACTCGACTATCAACTATGGC.

CDR3 DNA, as far as it was read: TGTGCCAGCAGCCCTCCGGGCGGGGGGTCGACAGATACG. Translation: CASSPPGGGSTDT. The complete CDR3 protein is CASSPPGGGSTDTQYF. V and J are TRBV9 and TRBJ2-3, with TRBD2 matching over 8 bases. The CDR3 is cut off 3 residues early in the read; its end comes from the germline J gene. The J segment lost 3 bases and the V segment lost 4 bases, leaving 10 bases of the junction unmatched. This CDR3 comprises 16 residues. In germline, CDR1 is SGDLS, CDR2 YYNGEE.

To note about this clone: With the read ending 3 residues before the CDR3 end, the germline J gene is used to fill in that end. The chain has TRBV7-2 and TRBJ1-2; D is possibly TRBD1 (6 bases). CDR3 length equals 13 residues. Looked up from germline, CDR1 is SGHTA and CDR2 is FQGNSA. The CDR3 reads CASSPVGGRGYTF. The CDR3 DNA, read in part, is TGTGCCAGCAGCCCCGTGGGGGGGCGAGGC. The entire variable domain, with the rest obtained from reference TRBV7-2 and TRBJ1-2, is as follows: GAGVSQSPSNKVTEKGKDVELRCDPISGHTALYWYRQSLGQGLEFLIYFQGNSAPDKSGLPSDRFSAERTGGSVSTLTIQRTQQEDSAVYLCASSPVGGRGYTFGSGTRLTVV.

As regards this clone: From the germline J gene comes the end of the CDR3, since the read stops 3 residues before it. This chain joins TRBV6-2 or TRBV6-3 and TRBJ1-2, with D possibly being TRBD1 (5 bases). Trimming cost V 6 bases and J 1 base, with 12 bases left between them. In germline, CDR1 is MNHEY, CDR2 SVGEGT. The CDR3 runs 14 residues. The DNA read from the CDR3 is TGTGCCAGCAGCCCATCCGGGGGTAACTATGGC. Translating it yields CASSPSGGNYG. The CDR3 in its entirety is CASSPSGGNYGYTF.

Concerning this clone: The sequenced fragment ends 3 residues before the CDR3 boundary, so the rest is inferred from the germline J gene. The V gene is TRBV20-1, the J gene TRBJ1-2; 7 bases are a match to TRBD1. This CDR3 region has 13 residues. J gave up 4 bases and V 2 bases, and 4 bases lay outside the gene matches. Germline CDR1 is DFQATT and CDR2 is SNEGSKA (reference sequence). The CDR3 here is CSARTGQLYGYTF. The sequenced part of the CDR3 DNA is TGCAGTGCTAGAACGGGACAGCTCTATGGC.

Partial CDR3 DNA: TGTGCCAGCAGCCGAAAGGTCCCCCAAGAGACC. It codes for CASSRKVPQET. The whole CDR3 reads CASSRKVPQETQYF. The chain carries TRBV7-9 and TRBJ2-5; unclear D gene. The CDR3 end falls 3 residues outside the read, so it is completed with the germline J gene. The CDR3 is made up of 14 amino acids. The V gene's germline CDR1 is SEHNR and CDR2 FQNEAQ (reference sequence). The V end was cut by 5 bases, the J end by 1 base, with 11 bases between.

Comment on this clone: The read is 3 residues too short to cover the CDR3 end, so that end is filled in from the germline J gene. This rearrangement joins TRBV20-1 to TRBJ1-5, with D possibly being TRBD1 (5 bases). The V end was cut by 3 bases, the J end by 6 bases, with 18 bases between. Germline V gives CDR1 DFQATT, CDR2 SNEGSKA (reference sequence). The CDR3 has 15 amino acids. The CDR3 is CSAREQEWGGQPQHF. Partial CDR3 DNA: TGCAGTGCTAGGGAACAGGAGTGGGGAGGTCAGCCC.

On this clone: The observed sequence ends 3 residues before the CDR3 terminus, with the missing tail filled in from the germline J gene. The chain uses TRBV19 and TRBJ2-4; D is undetermined. The V gene's germline CDR1 is LNHDA and CDR2 SQIVND (reference sequence). The CDR3 runs to 14 residues. The covered CDR3 bases are TGTGCCAGTAAACCTCGGCGGAGCAACTATGGT. It is translated as CASKPRRSNYG. The whole CDR3 is CASKPRRSNYGQYF. The variable domain in full, with the rest retrieved from reference TRBV19 and TRBJ2-4, is DGGITQSPKYLFRKEGQNVTLSCEQNLNHDAMYWYRQDPGQGLRLIYYSQIVNDFQKGDIAEGYSVSREKKESFPLTVTSAQKNPTAFYLCASKPRRSNYGQYFGAGTRLSVL.

In the case of this clone: Read coverage stops 3 residues before the CDR3 terminus; the germline J gene supplies the remainder. V and J are TRBV7-2 and TRBJ2-3, with D maybe TRBD1 (6 bases). Germline V gene data show CDR1 as SGHTA and CDR2 as FQGNSA. The CDR3 is 14 amino acids. The sequenced part of the CDR3 DNA is TGTGCCAGCAGCTCAAACAGGGTCGGGGTGACG. This gives the protein CASSSNRVGVT. The CDR3, in full, reads CASSSNRVGVTQYF.

About this clone itself: The DNA ends 3 residues before the CDR3 does, and the rest of the CDR3 is filled in from the germline J gene. This chain connects TRBV19 to TRBJ1-2, with 9 bases aligning to TRBD1. Germline CDR1 LNHDA, CDR2 SQIVND (reference sequence). This CDR3 is built from 16 residues. J was trimmed by 6 bases and V by 5 bases; bases with no gene match: 13. CDR3 bases read: TGTGCCAGTAGTTCTACAGGGGGCGGTAGGCAGAATGGC. Amino acid sequence: CASSSTGGGRQNG. The whole CDR3 protein is CASSSTGGGRQNGYTF.

A word on this clone: The read comes to an end 3 residues before the CDR3 does, leaving the germline J gene to fill in the end. This chain connects TRBV19 to TRBJ2-3, with a weak D call TRBD2 (6 bases). The CDR3 extends over 14 amino acids. CDR1 is LNHDA and CDR2 is SQIVND in the germline V gene (reference sequence). CDR3 DNA (partial): TGTGCCAGTAGCGACGGACTATTCAATCAGCCG. It codes for CASSDGLFNQP. The whole CDR3 region reads CASSDGLFNQPQYF.